Below, 24 T cell receptor beta chains from the same sample are listed, as sequenced in a study of blood T cell repertoires in COVID-19 (dated by TCRdb to the early 2020s). Receptor libraries were prepared by the immunoSEQ multiplex PCR assay. TCRdb provides this immuneACCESS table in a form limited to in-frame rearrangements. Some clones are lacking; in checked studies, under half of them reflect an unresolved V gene, and why the rest are absent is not known. This sample lists roughly 450,000 clones; 90% were detected once. More than 0.55% of the sample lies in the top ten. Input material: PBMCs or T cells enriched from blood (not recorded which). The receptors here all came from a man aged 18 to 30 who had recovered from COVID-19.

The genes are TRBV7-8 and TRBJ1-2, with TRBD1 matching 8 bases. This CDR3 spans 16 amino acids. Germline V gene sequence: CDR1 SGHVS, CDR2 FQNEAQ. The junction had 10 bases not matched to a gene; V was cut back by 5 bases and J by 2 bases. CDR3 sequence reads: CASSRRRGTGNYGYTF. CDR3 in DNA: TGTGCCAGCAGCCGACGAAGAGGGACAGGAAACTATGGCTACACCTTC.

This chain connects TRBV27 to TRBJ2-7; TRBD2 aligns across 13 bases. J gave up 6 bases and V 8 bases, and 7 bases lay outside the gene matches. In germline, CDR1 is MNHEY, CDR2 SMNVEV (reference sequence). The CDR3 consists of 14 residues. DNA for the CDR3: TGTGCCAGCCGATGGACTAGCGGGAGTTTCGAGCAGTACTTC. Translating it yields CASRWTSGSFEQYF.

The V and J genes are TRBV6-1 and TRBJ1-2; D might be TRBD1 (6 bases). Trimming removed 2 bases at V and 3 bases at J, with 16 bases between. Germline CDR1 MNHNS, CDR2 SASEGT. The CDR3 runs 16 residues. CDR3 sequence reads: CASSEPKGGGYYGYTF. For the CDR3, the DNA is TGTGCCAGCAGTGAACCGAAGGGAGGGGGTTACTATGGCTACACCTTC.

The chain couples TRBV18 to TRBJ1-3; D remains ambiguous. Germline V gene data show CDR1 as KGHSH and CDR2 as LQKENI. The V gene lost 3 bases and the J gene lost 0 bases, with 12 bases spanning the gap. The CDR3 has 16 amino acids. The CDR3 DNA reads as TGTGCCAGCTCACCGGTTCTCGAGGGCTCTGGAAACACCATATATTTT. As protein: CASSPVLEGSGNTIYF.

CDR3 region: CASSSEGYEQYF. CDR3 sequence (DNA): TGTGCCAGCAGTTCCGAGGGCTACGAGCAGTACTTC. The chain employs TRBV27 and TRBJ2-7, with a tentative D call TRBD2 (5 bases). The CDR3 extends over 12 amino acids. Germline V gene data show CDR1 as MNHEY and CDR2 as SMNVEV (reference sequence). V was clipped by 4 bases and J by 3 bases, with 7 bases between them.

With regard to this clone: In the same sample, other DNA sequences code for this CDR3. The chain employs TRBV11-2 and TRBJ1-5; D is uncertain. Germline CDR1 reads SGHAT; CDR2 reads FQNNGV. This CDR3 comprises 13 residues. With 3 bases removed from V and 2 bases from J, the gap between germline ends came to 5 bases. The chain's CDR3 is CASSFGGNQPQHF. The DNA of the CDR3 is TGTGCCAGCAGCTTCGGGGGCAATCAGCCCCAGCATTTT.

The chain recombines TRBV5-1 with TRBJ2-1, with 14 nucleotides matching TRBD2. The V gene's germline CDR1 is SGHRS and CDR2 YFSETQ. V shed 0 bases and J 0 bases; nucleotides not matched to a gene: 5. This CDR3 contains 19 residues. CDR3 sequence reads: CASSLAGTSGGSSYNEQFF. The DNA of the CDR3 is TGCGCCAGCAGCTTGGCCGGGACTAGCGGGGGAAGCTCCTACAATGAGCAGTTCTTC.

Comments on this clone: Other DNA sequences from this sample encode an identical CDR3 as well. The J gene is TRBJ2-1, the V gene TRBV3-1 (or the pseudogene TRBV3-2); no definite D call. Germline V gene lookup returns CDR1 LGHDT and CDR2 YNNKEL (reference sequence). The CDR3 length is 13 residues. Trimming took off 1 base at V and 6 bases at J, with 7 bases between the two ends. CDR3: CASSQVSGNEQFF. The CDR3 nucleotides are TGTGCCAGCAGCCAAGTATCGGGCAATGAGCAGTTCTTC.

A single count supports this clone. Written as DNA, the CDR3 is TGTGCCAGCAGCTATGACAGGGCCCTTTCCTACGAGCAGTACTTC. It encodes CASSYDRALSYEQYF. The V gene is TRBV5-8, the J gene TRBJ2-7; 7 bases are a match to TRBD1. The CDR3 covers 15 residues. V was pared by 3 bases and J by 1 base, with 7 bases of the junction left unmatched. Germline V gives CDR1 SGHTS, CDR2 YDEGEE.

The chain has TRBV18 and TRBJ2-1, with 9 bases that match TRBD2. Germline V gives CDR1 KGHSH, CDR2 LQKENI. The CDR3 contains 15 residues. With V trimmed by 6 bases and J by 6 bases, 9 bases remained unmatched. CDR3 nucleotides: TGTGCCAGCTCCCTCGGGACTAGCAGCAGCAATGAGCAGTTCTTC. Amino acid sequence: CASSLGTSSSNEQFF.

The chain couples TRBV2 to TRBJ2-1, with TRBD2 matching over 8 bases. The germline CDR1 and CDR2 sequences are SNHLY and FYNNEI. This CDR3 has 14 amino acids. The junction had 9 bases not matched to a gene; V was cut back by 8 bases and J by 6 bases. This CDR3 is CASSGGGLGNEQFF. The CDR3, as DNA: TGTGCCAGCTCGGGAGGGGGATTAGGCAATGAGCAGTTCTTC.

V is TRBV5-1 and J is TRBJ1-2; the D is unclear. CDR3 length equals 14 residues. The germline V gene encodes CDR1 SGHRS and CDR2 YFSETQ. V dropped 2 bases and J dropped 4 bases, with 12 bases sitting between them. This chain's CDR3 is CASSLDASGYGYTF. The DNA of the CDR3 is TGCGCCAGCAGCTTAGATGCATCAGGCTATGGCTACACCTTC.

Here the CDR3 DNA reads TGCGCCAGCAGCTTGCTCGCGGGAGGGAATGAGCAGTTCTTC. Protein sequence: CASSLLAGGNEQFF. The V gene is TRBV5-1, the J gene TRBJ2-1; 9 positions agree with TRBD2. Per germline, CDR1 SGHRS and CDR2 YFSETQ. With 1 base clipped from V and 7 bases from J, the junction kept 3 bases outside the gene matches. CDR3 length equals 14 residues.

The chain recombines TRBV7-9 with TRBJ2-1; 16 bases are a match to TRBD2. The CDR3 is made up of 19 amino acids. Germline loops: CDR1 SEHNR, CDR2 FQNEAQ (reference sequence). J gave up 2 bases and V 10 bases, and 14 bases lay outside the gene matches. The CDR3 nucleotides read TGTGCCACCCCAGGGACTAGCGGGAGGGCTTTCTTACCCTACAATGAGCAGTTCTTC. Protein product: CATPGTSGRAFLPYNEQFF.

The rearrangement links TRBV11-2 to TRBJ1-1; the match to TRBD1 covers 7 bases. Germline V CDR1 and CDR2: SGHAT, FQNNGV. This CDR3 is built from 15 residues. V shed 5 bases and J 0 bases; nucleotides not matched to a gene: 6. The CDR3 protein is CASSLSGTVNTEAFF. CDR3 sequence (DNA): TGTGCCAGCAGCCTATCCGGGACAGTGAACACTGAAGCTTTCTTT.

The V and J genes are TRBV28 and TRBJ2-1; the match to TRBD2 covers 10 bases. The length of the CDR3 is 14 residues. Germline V lookup: CDR1 MDHEN, CDR2 SYDVKM. Trimming took 8 bases from V and 7 from J; bases not matched to a gene: 8. The CDR3 sequence: CASVSGRARNEQFF. The DNA for the CDR3 is TGTGCCAGCGTAAGCGGGAGGGCCAGGAATGAGCAGTTCTTC.

The rearrangement uses TRBV9 and TRBJ1-3; 9 bases line up with TRBD1. The V gene end was trimmed by 3 bases and the J gene end by 3 bases; junction bases not matched to a gene: 7. This CDR3 is 16 amino acids long. Germline V gives CDR1 SGDLS, CDR2 YYNGEE. CDR3 sequence reads: CASSGWDRVGGNTIYF. For the CDR3, the DNA is TGTGCCAGCAGCGGATGGGACAGGGTGGGTGGAAACACCATATATTTT.

As to this clone: Other DNA sequences within the sample encode an identical CDR3. This chain links TRBV5-1 with TRBJ1-5; no clear D. Germline V CDR1 and CDR2: SGHRS, YFSETQ. V lost 2 bases and J 5 bases, leaving 8 bases between the germline ends. The length of the CDR3 is 13 residues. CDR3 loop: CASSLGGDQPQHF. As DNA, the CDR3 is TGCGCCAGCAGCTTAGGCGGGGATCAGCCCCAGCATTTT.

This chain links TRBV6-5 with TRBJ2-1; D is possibly TRBD2 (5 bases). The CDR3 loop spans 14 amino acids. Germline CDR1 and CDR2: MNHEY and SVGAGI. The V and J ends lost 4 bases and 4 bases respectively, with 11 bases between them. The CDR3 region is CASSFRERYNEQFF. CDR3 in DNA: TGTGCCAGCAGTTTTAGGGAGCGGTACAATGAGCAGTTCTTC.

J is TRBJ1-1 and V is TRBV2; D ambiguous. CDR1 is SNHLY and CDR2 is FYNNEI in the germline V gene. Trimming removed 1 base at V and 10 bases at J, with 16 bases between. The CDR3 has 14 residues. In DNA, the CDR3 is TGTGCCAGCAGTGAAGTAAGATGGGGAGTGGGAGCTTTCTTT. Protein product: CASSEVRWGVGAFF.

This chain uses TRBV18 with TRBJ1-2; the D is unclear. Trimming removed 0 bases from V and 2 bases from J, with 13 bases in between. In germline, CDR1 is KGHSH, CDR2 LQKENI. The CDR3 totals 16 residues. CDR3 in DNA: TGTGCCAGCTCACCACCGTATCGCGAAATGAACTATGGCTACACCTTC. Protein: CASSPPYREMNYGYTF. The full variable domain, with the rest looked up from reference TRBV18 and TRBJ1-2, is NAGVMQNPRHLVRRRGQEARLRCSPMKGHSHVYWYRQLPEEGLKFMVYLQKENIIDESGMPKERFSAEFPKEGPSILRIQQVVRGDSAAYFCASSPPYREMNYGYTFGSGTRLTVV.

This chain connects TRBV5-4 to TRBJ2-7, with D perhaps matching TRBD2 (5 bases). There are 16 residues in the CDR3. Germline CDR1 reads SGHNT; CDR2 reads YYREEE (reference sequence). V lost 0 bases and J 3 bases, leaving 16 bases between the germline ends. CDR3 sequence (DNA): TGTGCCAGCAGCTTGGGGTCAGGAATAGGAGGCTACGAGCAGTACTTC. Its protein product is CASSLGSGIGGYEQYF.

This clone was seen a single time. The rearrangement links TRBV27 to TRBJ1-2; TRBD1 agrees at 7 bases. CDR3 length equals 13 residues. Germline lookup yields CDR1 MNHEY and CDR2 SMNVEV (reference sequence). V shed 6 bases and J 8 bases; nucleotides not matched to a gene: 9. This CDR3 reads CASSSDRSGGYTF. DNA of the CDR3: TGTGCCAGCAGCTCGGACAGGAGTGGGGGCTACACCTTC.

Turning to this clone: Different DNA sequences within this sample yield the same CDR3. This chain uses TRBV5-4 with TRBJ1-1; no reliable D call. Looked up from germline, CDR1 is SGHNT and CDR2 is YYREEE (reference sequence). The CDR3 extends over 13 amino acids. V was cut by 1 base and J by 1 base, with 5 bases left in between. The CDR3 DNA is TGTGCCAGCAGCTTGTCGCGGAACACTGAAGCTTTCTTT. Translated, it gives CASSLSRNTEAFF.